The T cell receptor (beta chain) described here comes from a study of cytomegalovirus exposure and HLA in healthy donors. PCR primers comprised 60 Vbeta and 13 Jbeta primers. Assay: immunoSEQ multiplex PCR; the TCRdb copy retains only in-frame clones and omits some. Its listing shows 150,000 to 200,000 clones. Trimming pared 0 bases from V and 0 bases from J, leaving 13 bases between. The CDR3 length is 16 residues. CDR1 is SGHRS and CDR2 is YFSETQ in the germline V gene. Input material: PBMCs. V and J are TRBV5-1 and TRBJ2-7; D might be TRBD1 (5 bases). The origin of this receptor is a man aged 25 to 40 in good health and CMV-seronegative. For the CDR3, the DNA is TGCGCCAGCAGCTTGGGCGCAGGGCAGAGCTCCTACGAGCAGTACTTC. It specifies CASSLGAGQSSYEQYF.